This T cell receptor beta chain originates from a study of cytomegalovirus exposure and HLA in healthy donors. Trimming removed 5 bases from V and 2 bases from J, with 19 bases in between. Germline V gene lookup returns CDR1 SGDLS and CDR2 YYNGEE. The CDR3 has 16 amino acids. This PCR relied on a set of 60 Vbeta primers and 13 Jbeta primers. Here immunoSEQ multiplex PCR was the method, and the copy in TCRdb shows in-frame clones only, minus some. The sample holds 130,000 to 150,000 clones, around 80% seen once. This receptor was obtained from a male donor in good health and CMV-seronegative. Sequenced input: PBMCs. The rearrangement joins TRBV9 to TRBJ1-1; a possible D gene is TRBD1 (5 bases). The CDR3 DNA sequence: TGTGCCAGCAGTCCTGAAGCCGCCAGGGTAAACACTGAAGCTTTCTTT. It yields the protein CASSPEAARVNTEAFF.